This TCR beta chain was identified in a study of molecular identifiers for immune sequencing clone quantification. General study points: Jurkat TCR RNA spiked in from one cell reportedly remained identifiable amid approximately 970,000 naive cells.

Previously reported methods and listed TCR primers produced the bulk TCR libraries. Each CDR3 protein is one row after TCRdb ran MiXCR on the PCR reads. The sample has 40,000 to 50,000 distinct CDR3 sequences, under 25% seen once. At least ten counts were recorded for this clonotype. Its antigen is currently unknown. The germline CDR1 and CDR2 sequences are MGHRA and YSYEKL. V dropped 1 base and J dropped 3 bases, with 13 bases sitting between them. This CDR3 has 15 amino acids. Naive CD8 T cells, phenotype CD8+CD4-CCR7+CD45RA+, were sorted. The J gene is TRBJ2-7, the V gene TRBV4-1, with a tentative D call TRBD1 (8 bases). Sequencing was carried out using naive CD8+ T cells from blood, with Jurkat cell RNA spiked in. The subset: FACS-sorted CD8+CD4-CCR7+CD45RA+ naive T cells. This TCR was recovered from a human donor in good health. Some libraries in this study had Jurkat cell RNA spiked in. The CDR3 is CASSQVTGGGYEQYF. As DNA, the CDR3 is TGCGCCAGCAGCCAAGTTACAGGGGGGGGCTACGAGCAGTACTTC.